This T cell receptor beta chain originates from a study of T cell repertoires in cytomegalovirus infection. Study observations and caveats: Individuals carrying CMV plus the relevant HLA were identified by cumulative frequency of public TCR beta families. CMV-specific TCR beta clonotypes restricted by HLA-C dominated the ex vivo response.

This clonotype was recorded a few times. Its antigen is not known. CDR3 size: 13 residues. V was clipped by 0 bases and J by 6 bases, with 9 bases between them. Germline values: CDR1 SGHTA, CDR2 FQGTGA. One entry per CDR3 protein results from TCRdb running MiXCR on the reads. The sample gives roughly 920,000 distinct CDR3 sequences, roughly 30% of which show up once; roughly 13% is in the top ten. Source: cultured CD8+ T cells from PBMCs, taken from culture after CMV antigen stimulation. The chain employs TRBV7-3 and TRBJ2-7; D gene uncertain. The source is a human donor in good health (CMV status not recorded). Some clones in this sample may be carry-over from other donors' samples. CDR3 sequence (DNA): TGTGCCAGCAGCTTAACCCCCCTTCGCGAGCAGTACTTC. Protein sequence: CASSLTPLREQYF.